These 15 T cell receptor beta chains were sequenced from one sample in a study of blood T cell repertoires in COVID-19. The repertoire was sequenced with immunoSEQ multiplex PCR; TCRdb's copy has only in-frame clones and lacks some. The sample yields a few hundred thousand clones, approximately 83% seen once. Sample: PBMCs or T cells enriched from blood (not recorded which). The receptors stem from a young woman who had recovered from COVID-19.

This clone was seen only a few times. The chain couples TRBV6-5 to TRBJ2-3; 7 nucleotides agree with TRBD2. The V segment lost 5 bases and the J segment 2 bases; nucleotides outside the gene matches: 4. The CDR3 spans 14 residues. CDR1 and CDR2 (germline): MNHEY, SVGAGI. For the CDR3, the DNA is TGTGCCAGCAGTCTACGGGACTACACAGATACGCAGTATTTT. Its translation: CASSLRDYTDTQYF.

About this clone itself: This specimen includes other DNA sequences encoding the same CDR3. The chain carries TRBV5-1 and TRBJ2-1; 10 nucleotides agree with TRBD2. V shed 1 base, J shed 4 bases, and the junction held 2 bases outside the gene matches. Per the germline V gene, CDR1 is SGHRS and CDR2 is YFSETQ. The CDR3 totals 15 residues. The CDR3 spells CASSLLAGAYNEQFF. The CDR3 DNA reads as TGCGCCAGCAGCTTGCTAGCGGGAGCTTACAATGAGCAGTTCTTC.

The chain has TRBV5-6 and TRBJ2-3; D may be TRBD2 (6 bases). Trimming left V 0 bases short and J 3 bases short, with 23 bases between. Germline CDR1 SGHDT, CDR2 YYEEEE. The CDR3 runs to 19 residues. The DNA of the CDR3 is TGTGCCAGCAGCTTGGAGGTTTTTGGTGGCAGTGGGGGGACAGATACGCAGTATTTT. The encoded protein is CASSLEVFGGSGGTDTQYF. The full variable domain, with the rest looked up from reference TRBV5-6 and TRBJ2-3, is DAGVTQSPTHLIKTRGQQVTLRCSPKSGHDTVSWYQQALGQGPQFIFQYYEEEERQRGNFPDRFSGHQFPNYSSELNVNALLLGDSALYLCASSLEVFGGSGGTDTQYFGPGTRLTVL.

V is TRBV27 and J is TRBJ2-7, with D possibly being TRBD1 (6 bases). CDR1 and CDR2 (germline): MNHEY, SMNVEV (reference sequence). V lost 3 bases to trimming and J lost 3 bases, with 15 bases between them. The CDR3 totals 15 residues. CDR3 DNA: TGTGCCAGCAGTTTTCAGGGGCAGTTTAGCTACGAGCAGTACTTC. As protein: CASSFQGQFSYEQYF.

The chain employs TRBV6-5 and TRBJ2-7; the D gene is possibly TRBD1 (6 bases). There are 13 residues in the CDR3. Trimming took off 6 bases at V and 3 bases at J, with 12 bases between the two ends. Germline V gives CDR1 MNHEY, CDR2 SVGAGI. CDR3 region: CASSLTGNYEQYF. The CDR3 nucleotides are TGTGCCAGCAGCTTAACAGGGAACTACGAGCAGTACTTC.

This CDR3 is CASSDRTGIPYMNTEAFF. DNA for the CDR3: TGCGCCAGCAGTGATCGGACAGGGATCCCGTATATGAACACTGAAGCTTTCTTT. This rearrangement joins TRBV10-1 to TRBJ1-1; 8 nucleotides match TRBD1. The trim removed 3 bases at V and 0 bases at J, leaving 12 bases unmatched. The V gene's germline CDR1 is WNHNN and CDR2 SYGVQD (reference sequence). The CDR3 is made up of 18 amino acids.

The genes are TRBV19 and TRBJ1-2; 7 bases match TRBD1. The CDR3 consists of 13 residues. The germline CDR1 and CDR2 sequences are LNHDA and SQIVND (reference sequence). V shed 4 bases, J shed 3 bases, and the junction held 2 bases outside the gene matches. The CDR3 protein is CASSKGQYYGYTF. CDR3 nucleotides: TGTGCCAGTAGTAAGGGACAGTACTATGGCTACACCTTC.

V is TRBV13 and J is TRBJ1-6; weak D call: TRBD1 (6 bases). This CDR3 spans 17 amino acids. Germline V CDR1 and CDR2: PRHDT, FYEKMQ (reference sequence). Trimming shortened V by 3 bases and J by 1 base, and 13 bases separated the two germline ends. CDR3 DNA: TGTGCCAGCAGCTTCGACAGGACATCTTCCTATAATTCACCCCTCCACTTT. This codes for CASSFDRTSSYNSPLHF.

The chain carries TRBV28 and TRBJ1-1; 9 positions match TRBD1. CDR1 and CDR2 (germline): MDHEN, SYDVKM. This CDR3 spans 16 amino acids. The junction had 8 bases not matched to a gene; V was cut back by 6 bases and J by 0 bases. The CDR3 bases are TGTGCCAGCAGCCGATGGACAGGGGCCCTGAACACTGAAGCTTTCTTT. Translation gives CASSRWTGALNTEAFF.

This clone occurred a few times. V is TRBV11-2 and J is TRBJ2-3, with D possibly being TRBD2 (7 bases). The length of the CDR3 is 16 residues. CDR1 and CDR2 from the germline V gene are SGHAT and FQNNGV. V lost 5 bases and J 2 bases, leaving 17 bases between the germline ends. CDR3 nucleotide sequence: TGTGCCAGCAGCAGGGAGGGGGTGGGACTCACAGATACGCAGTATTTT. Amino acid sequence: CASSREGVGLTDTQYF.

The gene calls are TRBV28 and TRBJ1-1; a possible D gene is TRBD1 (5 bases). With 7 bases removed from V and 6 bases from J, the gap between germline ends came to 21 bases. The CDR3 loop spans 15 amino acids. From germline, CDR1 is MDHEN and CDR2 SYDVKM. DNA of the CDR3: TGTGCCAGCATAGGGGCGGGGAAGGTAGCTGCTGAAGCTTTCTTT. Its protein product is CASIGAGKVAAEAFF.

This chain's CDR3 is CASSFNSGGGNQPQHF. The CDR3 DNA follows: TGTGCCAGCAGTTTCAATTCGGGCGGGGGCAATCAGCCCCAGCATTTT. The V and J genes are TRBV28 and TRBJ1-5; D not resolved. V dropped 3 bases and J dropped 2 bases, with 14 bases sitting between them. Germline CDR1 is MDHEN and CDR2 is SYDVKM. The CDR3 contains 16 residues. Variable domain in full (rest from reference TRBV28 and TRBJ1-5): DVKVTQSSRYLVKRTGEKVFLECVQDMDHENMFWYRQDPGLGLRLIYFSYDVKMKEKGDIPEGYSVSREKKERFSLILESASTNQTSMYLCASSFNSGGGNQPQHFGDGTRLSIL.

This clone was seen only once. The CDR3 DNA reads TGTGCCAGCAGTTCGGGTGGGGCCTCAACTAATGAAAAACTGTTTTTT. This gives the protein CASSSGGASTNEKLFF. The V and J genes are TRBV5-4 and TRBJ1-4; maybe TRBD1 (5 bases). The CDR3 loop spans 16 amino acids. Germline lookup yields CDR1 SGHNT and CDR2 YYREEE (reference sequence). V lost 5 bases to trimming and J lost 0 bases, with 14 bases between them.

For this clone: Within the sample, other DNA sequences also encode this same CDR3. The chain employs TRBV7-3 and TRBJ1-1; D is possibly TRBD1 (5 bases). Germline CDR1 and CDR2: SGHTA and FQGTGA. This CDR3 is 13 amino acids long. V lost 2 bases and J 1 base, leaving 5 bases between the germline ends. The CDR3 nucleotides are TGTGCCAGCAGCTTACAGGGGAACACTGAAGCTTTCTTT. Protein: CASSLQGNTEAFF.

The genes are TRBV6-1 and TRBJ1-4; maybe TRBD1 (5 bases). From germline, CDR1 is MNHNS and CDR2 SASEGT. The CDR3 runs to 14 residues. Trimming removed 3 bases at V and 8 bases at J, with 13 bases between. The CDR3 sequence: CASSDQGKYEKLFF. The CDR3 DNA is TGTGCCAGCAGTGACCAGGGAAAGTACGAAAAACTGTTTTTT.